Following are 3 T cell receptor beta chains from one sample sequenced in a study of OX40 agonist ivuxolimab in advanced cancers. Assay used: immunoSEQ multiplex PCR; TCRdb lists only in-frame clones, some missing. The data hold tens of thousands of clones, with about nine tenths observed a single time. The sequencing here drew on CD4+ or CD8+ T cells sorted from blood, taken in a trial of the OX40 agonist ivuxolimab. The receptors were sampled from an adult with an advanced solid tumor such as melanoma, head and neck, liver or kidney cancer.

The chain couples TRBV30 to TRBJ2-4; a weak D match, TRBD1 (6 bases). Per the germline V gene, CDR1 is GTSNPN and CDR2 is SVGIG (reference sequence). CDR3 length: 15 amino acids. V lost 0 bases to trimming and J lost 0 bases, with 9 bases between them. CDR3 in amino acids: CAWSVGQLAKNIQYF. The CDR3 region has the DNA TGTGCCTGGAGTGTAGGACAGCTAGCCAAAAACATTCAGTACTTC.

This sequence joins TRBV2 and TRBJ1-1, with unresolved D. The CDR3 is 14 amino acids. Deletions cut 5 bases from V and 1 base from J, with 11 bases between. The germline gives CDR1 SNHLY, CDR2 FYNNEI. CDR3 nucleotide sequence: TGTGCCAGCAGTATCGGGCCGGCGAACACTGAAGCTTTCTTT. Translated: CASSIGPANTEAFF.

The chain recombines TRBV6-5 with TRBJ1-1; TRBD1 aligns across 9 bases. Germline V gives CDR1 MNHEY, CDR2 SVGAGI. The junction had 9 bases not matched to a gene; V was cut back by 7 bases and J by 3 bases. The CDR3 loop spans 15 amino acids. Here the CDR3 DNA reads TGTGCCAGCACTCAGGGGGGACAGGGACACACTGAAGCTTTCTTT. Protein sequence: CASTQGGQGHTEAFF.